The 29 T cell receptor beta chains below all came from one sample that was sequenced in a study of human T cells and chemical hapten exposure. TCRdb analysed the RACE reads with MiXCR anew, one entry per CDR3 protein. The table lists fewer than 100,000 distinct CDR3 sequences, around 10% of them singletons. Indicated time point: patch test 2, 6 weeks after DPC sensitization. Documented treatment: therapeutic diphenylcyclopropenone sensitization with weekly scalp DPC. The sample was whole blood, taken in connection with sensitization to the hapten diphenylcyclopropenone (DPC). The receptors shown here come from a man aged 18 to 30 with alopecia areata. Some clones in this sample may be carry-over from other donors' samples.

This clonotype showed up many times. The J gene is TRBJ2-1, the V gene TRBV7-3, with 14 bases that match TRBD2. Losses at the gene ends were 4 bases for V and 10 bases for J; bases not matched to a gene: 9. This CDR3 is 16 amino acids long. CDR1 SGHTA and CDR2 FQGTGA come from the germline V gene. CDR3 sequence (DNA): TGTGCCAGCAGCTCCCCCGGGACTAGCGGGGGCGGGGAGCAGTTCTTC. This codes for CASSSPGTSGGGEQFF. Filled out from reference TRBV7-3 and TRBJ2-1, the complete variable domain reads GAGVSQTPSNKVTEKGKYVELRCDPISGHTALYWYRQSLGQGPEFLIYFQGTGAADDSGLPNDRFFAVRPEGSVSTLKIQRTERGDSAVYLCASSSPGTSGGGEQFFGPGTRLTVL.

The chain recombines TRBV5-1 with TRBJ1-2; D remains unclear. In germline, CDR1 is SGHRS, CDR2 YFSETQ. The CDR3 is 14 residues long. Trimming stripped 2 bases from V and 2 bases from J, with 10 bases between. CDR3 coding DNA: TGCGCCAGCAGCTTCAGTCAGACCAACTATGGCTACACCTTC. It yields the protein CASSFSQTNYGYTF.

This clonotype was counted ten times or more. The genes are TRBV11-2 and TRBJ2-2; 8 nucleotides line up with TRBD2. V lost 5 bases, J lost 6 bases, and 8 bases stayed unmatched. Per germline, CDR1 SGHAT and CDR2 FQNNGV. The CDR3 length is 15 residues. CDR3 in amino acids: CASSAPGLDAGELFF. The CDR3 DNA follows: TGTGCCAGCAGCGCTCCGGGACTAGATGCCGGGGAGCTGTTTTTT.

This clonotype was seen a handful of times. The junction and the germline gene differ at one end; a read error may be behind it. The chain uses TRBV29-1 and TRBJ1-1; 10 positions agree with TRBD1. The germline gives CDR1 SQVTM, CDR2 ANQGSEA. This CDR3 region has 11 residues. CDR3: CSVPDRGRGLF. CDR3 DNA: TGCAGCGTGCCCGACAGGGGGCGAGGTCTCTTT.

Ten or more counts support this clonotype. The gene calls are TRBV29-1 and TRBJ2-5; possible D gene TRBD2, 5 bases. This CDR3 has 15 residues. From germline, CDR1 is SQVTM and CDR2 ANQGSEA. Trimming stripped 1 base from V and 4 bases from J, with 16 bases between. The CDR3 reads CSVEVIGELGETQYF. CDR3 coding DNA: TGCAGCGTTGAAGTTATCGGGGAGCTGGGAGAGACCCAGTACTTC.

This clonotype has ten or more counts. CDR3 residues: CSAATGSGYEQYV. The CDR3 nucleotides are TGCAGCGCCGCCACGGGGTCTGGGTACGAGCAGTACGTC. This chain links TRBV29-1 with TRBJ2-7, with a possible D match to TRBD2 (5 bases). Deletions cut 7 bases from V and 4 bases from J, with 17 bases between. The CDR3 loop spans 13 amino acids. Looked up from germline, CDR1 is SQVTM and CDR2 is ANQGSEA.

The V gene is TRBV29-1, the J gene TRBJ2-7, with D perhaps matching TRBD1 (6 bases). With 7 bases removed from V and 0 bases from J, the gap between germline ends came to 16 bases. This CDR3 spans 14 amino acids. Germline loops: CDR1 SQVTM, CDR2 ANQGSEA. The CDR3 loop reads CSALQGESSYEQYF. The CDR3 DNA reads as TGCAGCGCCTTACAGGGAGAGAGCTCCTACGAGCAGTACTTC.

This clonotype was detected only a few times. The V and J genes are TRBV6-2 or TRBV6-3 and TRBJ1-2; D is unclear. The V end lost 5 bases, the J end lost 5 bases, and 6 bases lay between the germline ends. The germline V gene has CDR1 MNHEY and CDR2 SVGEGT. This CDR3 has 11 residues. The CDR3 protein is CASSQDYGYTF. CDR3 nucleotides: TGTGCCAGCAGTCAAGATTATGGCTACACCTTC.

V usage is TRBV6-5 and J usage is TRBJ1-5; D gene uncertain. The CDR3 is made up of 13 amino acids. V shed 5 bases and J shed 5 bases, with 10 bases lying between them. Per germline, CDR1 MNHEY and CDR2 SVGAGI. Here the CDR3 reads CASSKYHDQPQHF. CDR3 in DNA: TGTGCCAGCAGTAAATACCATGATCAGCCCCAGCATTTT.

This clonotype was recorded many times. The chain links TRBV19 to TRBJ2-1, with TRBD2 matching over 11 bases. The CDR3 loop spans 17 amino acids. CDR1 and CDR2 from the germline V gene are LNHDA and SQIVND (reference sequence). V lost 8 bases and J lost 0; bases outside the gene matches: 9. DNA of the CDR3: TGTGCCAGTTCTGAGACTAGCGGGGTCAGCTCCTACAATGAGCAGTTCTTC. Protein product: CASSETSGVSSYNEQFF.

This clonotype was found a few times. V and J are TRBV7-2 and TRBJ1-6; D not certain. The CDR3 is made up of 13 amino acids. Trimming shortened V by 1 base and J by 6 bases, and 4 bases separated the two germline ends. Germline loops: CDR1 SGHTA, CDR2 FQGNSA. CDR3 amino acids: CASSLGSNSPLHF. CDR3 DNA sequence: TGTGCCAGCAGCTTAGGGAGTAATTCACCCCTCCACTTT.

This clonotype has only a few counts. This sequence joins TRBV20-1 and TRBJ2-2; D gene ambiguous. Looked up from germline, CDR1 is DFQATT and CDR2 is SNEGSKA (reference sequence). V gave up 2 bases and J gave up 1 base, with 5 bases separating them. The CDR3 consists of 13 residues. The CDR3 is CSARFRNTGELFF. The DNA for the CDR3 is TGCAGTGCTAGATTCCGGAACACCGGGGAGCTGTTTTTT.

This clonotype was recorded a few times. The J gene is TRBJ1-2, the V gene TRBV27, with 7 nucleotides matching TRBD1. This CDR3 comprises 15 residues. Unmatched junction bases numbered 7, after V lost 5 bases and J lost 1 base. Looked up from germline, CDR1 is MNHEY and CDR2 is SMNVEV (reference sequence). The chain's CDR3 is CASSRGQSVNYGYTF. CDR3 DNA: TGTGCCAGCAGTAGGGGACAGTCTGTTAACTATGGCTACACCTTC.

The V call is TRBV11-2, the J call TRBJ1-1, with D perhaps TRBD1 (6 bases). Germline assignment: CDR1 SGHAT and CDR2 FQNNGV. With 5 bases removed from V and 1 base from J, the gap between germline ends came to 14 bases. The CDR3 is made up of 15 amino acids. As DNA, the CDR3 is TGTGCCAGCAGCCCAGGGGCTAGCCAGAACACTGAAGCTTTCTTT. Protein product: CASSPGASQNTEAFF.

This clonotype was recorded many times. J is TRBJ2-3 and V is TRBV18, with D uncertain. The CDR3 spans 15 residues. Trimming pared 5 bases from V and 2 bases from J, leaving 14 bases between. CDR1 and CDR2 (germline): KGHSH, LQKENI. This CDR3 reads CASSTLTEDTDTQYF. The CDR3 bases are TGTGCCAGCTCAACATTAACAGAGGACACAGATACGCAGTATTTT.

This clonotype was recorded a few times. The chain employs TRBV9 and TRBJ1-2; D call uncertain. The V end lost 0 bases, the J end lost 13 bases, and 13 bases lay between the germline ends. This CDR3 is 12 amino acids long. Germline CDR1 SGDLS, CDR2 YYNGEE. The CDR3, as DNA: TGTGCCAGCAGCGTAGGGTCATTTCGAATCACCTTC. This codes for CASSVGSFRITF.

The sample holds many counts of this clonotype. The CDR3 DNA is TGTGCCAGCAGCTTTAACTTAGGGGCCATTGGCACTGAAGCTTTCTTT. It yields the protein CASSFNLGAIGTEAFF. V and J are TRBV5-8 and TRBJ1-1; D is perhaps TRBD1 (5 bases). There are 16 residues in the CDR3. From germline, CDR1 is SGHTS and CDR2 YDEGEE. V was cut by 2 bases and J by 4 bases, with 18 bases left in between.

The chain recombines TRBV7-2 with TRBJ1-3, with TRBD1 matching 7 bases. With 5 bases clipped from V and 2 bases from J, the junction kept 6 bases outside the gene matches. The CDR3 runs 15 residues. Looked up from germline, CDR1 is SGHTA and CDR2 is FQGNSA. For the CDR3, the DNA is TGTGCCAGCAGCGCGGGGACAGAACCTGGAAACACCATATATTTT. Its translation is CASSAGTEPGNTIYF.

This sequence joins TRBV20-1 and TRBJ2-1; D is tentatively TRBD1 or TRBD2 (5 bases each). Germline lookup yields CDR1 DFQATT and CDR2 SNEGSKA (reference sequence). V was pared by 2 bases and J by 9 bases, with 11 bases between. The CDR3 has 12 residues. CDR3: CSARQGTSEQFF. For the CDR3, the DNA is TGCAGTGCTAGACAGGGTACTAGTGAGCAGTTCTTC.

This clonotype was observed a handful of times. This rearrangement joins TRBV7-9 to TRBJ2-7; possibly TRBD1 for D (6 bases). The V gene lost 0 bases and the J gene lost 2 bases, with 11 bases spanning the gap. Germline CDR1 SEHNR, CDR2 FQNEAQ (reference sequence). The CDR3 is 15 amino acids. CDR3 coding DNA: TGTGCCAGCAGCTTAGCGGACAGAGGTACCTACGAGCAGTACTTC. This sequence encodes CASSLADRGTYEQYF.

This clonotype was counted ten times or more. The chain combines TRBV24-1 with TRBJ2-7, with 8 bases matching TRBD1. The CDR3 covers 16 residues. Germline trimming cut 5 bases from V and 2 bases from J; bases unmatched to any gene: 10. CDR1 KGHDR and CDR2 SFDVKD come from the germline V gene. DNA of the CDR3: TGTGCCACCAGTGGGGGGACCGGGACAGGACCCTACGAGCAGTACTTC. Amino acid sequence: CATSGGTGTGPYEQYF.

CDR3 DNA: TGCGCCAGCAGTTCAGAAGCGGGGGGCCACTACGAGCAGTACTTC. Amino acids: CASSSEAGGHYEQYF. The chain couples TRBV5-1 to TRBJ2-7, with TRBD2 matching 9 bases. CDR1 is SGHRS, CDR2 YFSETQ, per germline. The CDR3 has 15 residues. The V segment lost 5 bases and the J segment 3 bases; nucleotides outside the gene matches: 9.

The V and J genes are TRBV5-1 and TRBJ2-5; D unresolved. The CDR3 is 15 residues long. V was cut by 1 base and J by 0 bases, with 10 bases left in between. CDR1 is SGHRS and CDR2 is YFSETQ in the germline V gene. The DNA for the CDR3 is TGCGCCAGCAGCTTGAGTGGTGATTACCAAGAGACCCAGTACTTC. It specifies CASSLSGDYQETQYF.

Many counts were recorded for this clonotype. The chain is built from TRBV28 and TRBJ1-5, with D uncertain. The CDR3 consists of 16 residues. CDR1 is MDHEN, CDR2 SYDVKM, per germline. Trimming shortened V by 6 bases and J by 5 bases, and 20 bases separated the two germline ends. The CDR3 loop is CASSTNPWGVDQPQHF. In DNA, the CDR3 is TGTGCCAGCAGCACCAACCCCTGGGGAGTAGATCAGCCCCAGCATTTT.

This clonotype was seen at least ten times. J is TRBJ2-2 and V is TRBV27; D remains ambiguous. The V gene's germline CDR1 is MNHEY and CDR2 SMNVEV (reference sequence). The V gene lost 5 bases and the J gene lost 4 bases, with 8 bases spanning the gap. This CDR3 is 13 amino acids long. CDR3: CASSPPGTGELFF. The DNA for the CDR3 is TGTGCCAGCAGTCCACCAGGCACCGGGGAGCTGTTTTTT.

The chain uses TRBV15 and TRBJ1-5, with a tentative D call TRBD1 (5 bases). This CDR3 spans 13 amino acids. Per the germline V gene, CDR1 is LNHNV and CDR2 is YYDKDF (reference sequence). The V end lost 11 bases, the J end lost 3 bases, and 14 bases lay between the germline ends. CDR3 DNA: TGTGCCGCCGCATTCAGGGCCAATCAGCCCCAGCATTTT. Residues: CAAAFRANQPQHF.

This chain's CDR3 is CAISETGGSGNTIYF. Written as DNA, the CDR3 is TGTGCCATCAGTGAGACTGGGGGCTCTGGAAACACCATATATTTT. This rearrangement joins TRBV10-3 to TRBJ1-3; TRBD1 is a possible D gene (5 bases). In germline, CDR1 is ENHRY, CDR2 SYGVKD. CDR3 length: 15 residues. Trimming took off 2 bases at V and 0 bases at J, with 8 bases between the two ends.

The CDR3 reads CASSVDEGNTIYF. The CDR3 nucleotides read TGTGCCAGCAGCGTAGATGAGGGAAACACCATATATTTT. The gene calls are TRBV9 and TRBJ1-3; D is undetermined. V was cut by 0 bases and J by 4 bases, with 5 bases left in between. This CDR3 comprises 13 residues. In germline, CDR1 is SGDLS, CDR2 YYNGEE.

The chain couples TRBV4-1 to TRBJ1-5; D unresolved. The germline gives CDR1 MGHRA, CDR2 YSYEKL. The CDR3 extends over 14 amino acids. The V end lost 1 base, the J end lost 5 bases, and 9 bases lay between the germline ends. This chain's CDR3 is CASSQVSVYQPQHF. In nucleotides, the CDR3 is TGCGCCAGCAGCCAAGTCAGCGTGTATCAGCCCCAGCATTTT.